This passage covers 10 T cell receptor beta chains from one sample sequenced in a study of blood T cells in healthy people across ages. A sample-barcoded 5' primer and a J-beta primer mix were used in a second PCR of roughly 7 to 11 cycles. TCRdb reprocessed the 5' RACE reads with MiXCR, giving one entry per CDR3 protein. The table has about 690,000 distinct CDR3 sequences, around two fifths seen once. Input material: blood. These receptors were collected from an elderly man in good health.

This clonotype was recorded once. CDR3 nucleotide sequence: TGTGCCAGCAGCAAACGCACGGGACAATTTTACAATGAGCAGTTCTTC. The encoded protein is CASSKRTGQFYNEQFF. The V call is TRBV9, the J call TRBJ2-1; tentatively, D is TRBD1 (6 bases). V was clipped by 4 bases and J by 4 bases, with 18 bases between them. The CDR3 spans 16 residues. The germline V gene encodes CDR1 SGDLS and CDR2 YYNGEE.

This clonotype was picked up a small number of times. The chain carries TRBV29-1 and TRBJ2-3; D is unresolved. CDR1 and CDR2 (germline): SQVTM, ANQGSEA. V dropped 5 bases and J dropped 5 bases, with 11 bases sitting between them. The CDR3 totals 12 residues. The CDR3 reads CSVTPLGDTQYF. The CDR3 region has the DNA TGCAGCGTTACCCCACTGGGAGATACGCAGTATTTT.

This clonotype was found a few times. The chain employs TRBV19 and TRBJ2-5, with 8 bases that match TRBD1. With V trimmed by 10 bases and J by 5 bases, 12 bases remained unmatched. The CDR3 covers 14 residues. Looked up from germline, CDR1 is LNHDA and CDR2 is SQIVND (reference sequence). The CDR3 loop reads CATSTGAFFETQYF. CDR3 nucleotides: TGTGCCACGTCGACAGGGGCCTTTTTCGAGACCCAGTACTTC.

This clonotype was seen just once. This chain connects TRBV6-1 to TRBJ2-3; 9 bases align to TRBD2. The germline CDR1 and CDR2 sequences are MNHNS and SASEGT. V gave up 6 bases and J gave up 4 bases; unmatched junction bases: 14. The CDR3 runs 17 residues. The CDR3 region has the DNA TGTGCCAGCAGACCGATCTCTCTAGCGGGATTGCCAGATACGCAGTATTTT. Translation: CASRPISLAGLPDTQYF.

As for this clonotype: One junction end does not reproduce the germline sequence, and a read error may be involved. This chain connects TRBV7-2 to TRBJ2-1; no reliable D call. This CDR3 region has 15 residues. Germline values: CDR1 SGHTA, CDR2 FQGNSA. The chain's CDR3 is CVSSLRAQSYSEQFF. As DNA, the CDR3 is TGTGTCAGCAGCCTAAGGGCTCAGTCATATAGTGAGCAGTTCTTC.

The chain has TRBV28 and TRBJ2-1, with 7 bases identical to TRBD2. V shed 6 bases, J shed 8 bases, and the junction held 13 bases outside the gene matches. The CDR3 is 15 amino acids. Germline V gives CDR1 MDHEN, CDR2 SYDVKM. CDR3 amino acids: CASSPSGSTLDEQFF. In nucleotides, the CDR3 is TGTGCCAGCAGCCCTAGCGGATCAACGTTGGATGAGCAGTTCTTC.

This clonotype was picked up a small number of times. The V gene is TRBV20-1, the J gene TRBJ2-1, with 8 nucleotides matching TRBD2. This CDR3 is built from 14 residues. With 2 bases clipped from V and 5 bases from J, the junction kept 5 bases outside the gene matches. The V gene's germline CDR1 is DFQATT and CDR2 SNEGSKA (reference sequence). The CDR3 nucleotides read TGCAGTGCTAGACCAGGGACTAGGAACAATGAGCAGTTCTTC. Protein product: CSARPGTRNNEQFF.

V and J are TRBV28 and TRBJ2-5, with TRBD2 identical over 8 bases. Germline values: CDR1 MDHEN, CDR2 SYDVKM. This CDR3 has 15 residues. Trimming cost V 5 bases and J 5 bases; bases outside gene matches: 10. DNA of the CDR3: TGTGCCAGCAGTCCCCCGGGACTAGGTGGGGAGACCCAGTACTTC. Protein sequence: CASSPPGLGGETQYF.

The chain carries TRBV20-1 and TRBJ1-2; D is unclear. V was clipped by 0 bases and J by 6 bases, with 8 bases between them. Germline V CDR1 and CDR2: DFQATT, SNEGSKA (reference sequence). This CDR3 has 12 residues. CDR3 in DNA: TGCAGTGCTAGAGATCACTTCGATGGCTACACCTTC. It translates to CSARDHFDGYTF.

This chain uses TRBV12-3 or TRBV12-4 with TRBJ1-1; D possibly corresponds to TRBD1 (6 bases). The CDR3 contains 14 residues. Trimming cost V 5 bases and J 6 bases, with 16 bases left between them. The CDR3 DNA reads TGTGCCAGCAGTCCCACCCGGACAGCCCCTGAAGCTTTCTTT. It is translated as CASSPTRTAPEAFF.